Listed below are T cell receptor beta chains from one sample, sequenced in a study of cytomegalovirus exposure and HLA in healthy donors. Only in-frame clones appear in the TCRdb table, and some are missing; sequencing was by immunoSEQ multiplex PCR. The data hold about 160,000 clones, with roughly 70% observed a single time. Sequencing used PBMCs. These receptors were taken from a woman aged 30 to 39 in good health and CMV-seronegative. CDR3s include the opening cysteine and the closing phenylalanine or tryptophan. The D gene is left open where the match is weak. A clone size is listed for some rows: how often the clone was seen (once, few, many), or a class if it is expanded.

clone size,V gene,D gene,J gene,CDR3 protein,CDR3 DNA
NA,TRBV18,NA,TRBJ2-7,CASSPPSGPYEQYF,TGTGCCAGCTCACCTCCTTCGGGTCCCTACGAGCAGTACTTC
NA,TRBV7-9,TRBD1,TRBJ1-5,CASSLGQGSNQPQHF,TGTGCCAGCAGCTTAGGACAGGGGAGCAATCAGCCCCAGCATTTT
NA,TRBV19,NA,TRBJ1-1,CASSYTEFNTEAFF,TGTGCCAGTAGTTATACAGAATTTAACACTGAAGCTTTCTTT
NA,TRBV30,TRBD1,TRBJ1-1,CALEDGRGLTEAFF,TGTGCCCTGGAGGACGGCAGGGGGCTCACTGAAGCTTTCTTT
once,TRBV7-2,NA,TRBJ2-5,CASSTYRAQETQYF,TGTGCCAGCAGCACCTACAGGGCTCAAGAGACCCAGTACTTC
NA,TRBV28,NA,TRBJ2-1,CASRIGGTVDFNEQFF,TGTGCCAGCAGGATAGGAGGGACAGTAGATTTCAATGAGCAGTTCTTC
once,TRBV5-4,NA,TRBJ2-1,CASSFGGVQEQFF,TGTGCCAGCAGCTTTGGAGGAGTGCAGGAGCAGTTCTTC
few,TRBV7-2,TRBD1,TRBJ1-2,CASSSPRDRAMGYTF,TGTGCCAGCAGCTCCCCCCGGGACAGGGCCATGGGCTACACCTTC
NA,TRBV20-1,NA,TRBJ1-2,CSASTTEGYTF,TGCAGCGCTTCAACGACGGAGGGCTACACCTTC
NA,TRBV6-1,NA,TRBJ1-4,CASIPGRGSGEKLFF,TGTGCCAGCATCCCGGGGCGGGGGTCCGGTGAAAAACTGTTTTTT
NA,TRBV9,TRBD2,TRBJ2-1,CASSASGNPYNEQFF,TGTGCCAGCAGCGCAAGCGGGAACCCCTACAATGAGCAGTTCTTC
few,TRBV18,TRBD2,TRBJ2-2,CASSPRRILAGDTGELFF,TGTGCCAGCTCACCACGTCGCATTCTAGCGGGAGACACCGGGGAGCTGTTTTTT
NA,TRBV15,TRBD1,TRBJ1-2,CATSSGTDYGYTF,TGTGCCACCAGCAGCGGGACAGACTATGGCTACACCTTC
NA,TRBV6-1,NA,TRBJ1-2,CASSEDRVAYYGYTF,TGTGCCAGCAGTGAAGACAGGGTTGCTTATTATGGCTACACCTTC
NA,TRBV9,NA,TRBJ1-2,CASGGEGVGYGYTF,TGTGCCAGCGGCGGGGAGGGGGTGGGCTATGGCTACACCTTC
NA,TRBV7-9,TRBD2,TRBJ2-2,CASSNSGGNTGELFF,TGTGCCAGCAGCAATAGCGGGGGAAACACCGGGGAGCTGTTTTTT
NA,TRBV27,NA,TRBJ2-1,CASSSPGQGSEQFF,TGTGCCAGCAGTTCTCCGGGACAAGGGTCTGAGCAGTTCTTC
NA,TRBV19,NA,TRBJ2-7,CAGSMLRLPYEQYF,TGTGCCGGTAGTATGCTTCGCCTACCCTACGAGCAGTACTTC
NA,TRBV20-1,TRBD1,TRBJ1-1,CSAGQGLF,TGCAGTGCTGGACAGGGCCTCTTT
NA,TRBV9,NA,TRBJ2-7,CASSANPFGSSYEQYF,TGTGCCAGCAGCGCCAATCCGTTTGGGAGCTCCTACGAGCAGTACTTC
NA,TRBV21-1,NA,TRBJ1-6,CASSSSAGPQYSPLHF,TGTGCCAGCAGCTCGAGCGCAGGGCCTCAGTATTCACCCCTCCACTTT
once,TRBV18,TRBD1,TRBJ2-5,CASSRTGEETQYF,TGTGCCAGCTCTCGGACAGGGGAAGAGACCCAGTACTTC
NA,TRBV7-9,NA,TRBJ2-7,CASSLGGTYEQYF,TGTGCCAGCAGCTTAGGGGGCACCTACGAGCAGTACTTC